This entry lists 11 T cell receptor beta chains sequenced from one sample in a study of cytomegalovirus exposure and HLA in healthy donors. The PCR ran on 60 Vbeta and 13 Jbeta primers. TCRdb's copy holds only in-frame clones and misses some; the assay was immunoSEQ multiplex PCR. The sample gives about 150,000 clones, around four fifths of which show up once; around 3.2% is in the top ten. The sequencing sample was made of PBMCs. The source of these receptors is a male donor in good health and CMV-seronegative.

V gene TRBV27 combines with J gene TRBJ2-7; 9 bases are a match to TRBD1. The germline V gene encodes CDR1 MNHEY and CDR2 SMNVEV (reference sequence). The J segment lost 0 bases and the V segment lost 5 bases, leaving 8 bases of the junction unmatched. The CDR3 is 16 residues long. CDR3 region: CASSPYLTGGSYEQYF. The DNA for the CDR3 is TGTGCCAGCAGTCCCTACTTGACAGGGGGCTCCTACGAGCAGTACTTC.

The V and J genes are TRBV15 and TRBJ1-2; D perhaps matches TRBD1 (5 bases). Germline-derived CDR1 and CDR2 are LNHNV and YYDKDF (reference sequence). There are 13 residues in the CDR3. The V end was cut by 11 bases, the J end by 7 bases, with 20 bases between. CDR3 sequence reads: CASRWGEERGYTF. CDR3 bases: TGTGCCTCCCGATGGGGGGAGGAACGTGGCTACACCTTC.

This clone was seen only once. This sequence joins TRBV2 and TRBJ2-7, with TRBD2 matching over 8 bases. The CDR3 extends over 15 amino acids. Germline V gene sequence: CDR1 SNHLY, CDR2 FYNNEI. V trimming: 6 bases; J trimming: 1 base; junction bases outside the gene matches: 8. CDR3 sequence: CASRVLAGGSYEQYF. The DNA of the CDR3 is TGTGCCAGCAGGGTTCTGGCGGGGGGATCCTACGAGCAGTACTTC.

The chain combines TRBV19 with TRBJ1-3; D might be TRBD1 (6 bases). V lost 2 bases to trimming and J lost 1 base, with 9 bases between them. Looked up from germline, CDR1 is LNHDA and CDR2 is SQIVND (reference sequence). The CDR3 runs to 15 residues. Here the CDR3 DNA reads TGTGCCAGTAGTATAAGGACAGCTTCTGGAAACACCATATATTTT. Protein sequence: CASSIRTASGNTIYF. Full variable domain (remainder filled in from reference TRBV19 and TRBJ1-3): DGGITQSPKYLFRKEGQNVTLSCEQNLNHDAMYWYRQDPGQGLRLIYYSQIVNDFQKGDIAEGYSVSREKKESFPLTVTSAQKNPTAFYLCASSIRTASGNTIYFGEGSWLTVV.

The CDR3 nucleotides are TGTGCCACCAGTCAGGGTCACTCCTACGAGCAGTACTTC. Its translation: CATSQGHSYEQYF. The chain recombines TRBV15 with TRBJ2-7; D might be TRBD1 (5 bases). V was clipped by 6 bases and J by 0 bases, with 9 bases between them. CDR3 length: 13 residues. The germline V gene has CDR1 LNHNV and CDR2 YYDKDF (reference sequence).

This sequence joins TRBV7-8 and TRBJ1-5, with D tentatively TRBD1 (6 bases). The CDR3 covers 16 residues. Germline assignment: CDR1 SGHVS and CDR2 FQNEAQ. Trimming left V 2 bases short and J 0 bases short, with 11 bases between. Here the CDR3 reads CASSLLGGNSNQPQHF. The DNA for the CDR3 is TGTGCCAGCAGCTTACTAGGGGGTAATAGCAATCAGCCCCAGCATTTT.

The V gene is TRBV18, the J gene TRBJ1-2; D gene uncertain. Germline loops: CDR1 KGHSH, CDR2 LQKENI. The CDR3 sequence is 15 residues long. Trimming took 1 base from V and 7 from J, leaving 16 bases between them. In DNA form, the CDR3 reads TGTGCCAGCTCACCACTTGCGGAGCTAACGTCTGGCTACACCTTC. It translates to CASSPLAELTSGYTF.

This chain links TRBV7-6 with TRBJ1-6; D possibly corresponds to TRBD1 (6 bases). The CDR3 is made up of 14 amino acids. Trimming took off 3 bases at V and 10 bases at J, with 13 bases between the two ends. Germline V gene lookup returns CDR1 SGHVS and CDR2 FNYEAQ. The CDR3: CASSFRRQGSPLHF. In DNA form, the CDR3 reads TGTGCCAGCAGCTTCCGCAGGCAGGGGTCACCCCTCCACTTT.

This chain joins TRBV6-1 and TRBJ2-7; D possibly corresponds to TRBD2 (5 bases). Germline CDR1 MNHNS, CDR2 SASEGT. V dropped 0 bases and J dropped 4 bases, with 7 bases sitting between them. The CDR3 contains 13 residues. The CDR3 bases are TGTGCCAGCAGTGAAGCGAGGGCTTACGAGCAGTACTTC. Protein product: CASSEARAYEQYF.

The V call is TRBV2, the J call TRBJ2-1; D may be TRBD1 (5 bases). The germline CDR1 and CDR2 sequences are SNHLY and FYNNEI. The ends were cut back, 6 bases at V and 12 bases at J, with 12 bases in the middle. The CDR3 runs 11 residues. CDR3 sequence: CASSVGVGQFF. The DNA of the CDR3 is TGTGCCAGCAGCGTAGGGGTGGGGCAGTTCTTC.

V gene TRBV30 combines with J gene TRBJ2-7; 9 bases line up with TRBD2. The V segment lost 1 base and the J segment 2 bases; nucleotides outside the gene matches: 9. The CDR3 runs to 16 residues. Germline V lookup: CDR1 GTSNPN, CDR2 SVGIG (reference sequence). The CDR3 DNA reads TGTGCCTGGAGTGGATGGGGCGGGAGGGGAACCTACGAGCAGTACTTC. Its translation: CAWSGWGGRGTYEQYF.